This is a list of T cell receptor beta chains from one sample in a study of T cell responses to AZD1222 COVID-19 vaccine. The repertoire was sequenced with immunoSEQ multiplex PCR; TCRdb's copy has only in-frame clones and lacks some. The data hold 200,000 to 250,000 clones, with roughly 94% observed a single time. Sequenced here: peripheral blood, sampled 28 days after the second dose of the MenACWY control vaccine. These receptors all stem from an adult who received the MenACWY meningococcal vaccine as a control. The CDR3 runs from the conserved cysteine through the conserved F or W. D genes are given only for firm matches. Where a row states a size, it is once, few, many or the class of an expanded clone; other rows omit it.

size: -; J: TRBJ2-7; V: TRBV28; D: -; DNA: TGTGCCAGCAGTTTAATGGCGTACGAGCAGTACTTC; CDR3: CASSLMAYEQYF
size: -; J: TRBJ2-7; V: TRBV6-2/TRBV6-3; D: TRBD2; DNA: TGTGCCAGCAGTACGAAGCCTGGGGGGGTTGTTGAGCAGTACTTC; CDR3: CASSTKPGGVVEQYF
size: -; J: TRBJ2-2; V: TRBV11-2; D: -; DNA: TGTGCCAGCAGCTTAGCGCGGAACACCGGGGAGCTGTTTTTT; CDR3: CASSLARNTGELFF
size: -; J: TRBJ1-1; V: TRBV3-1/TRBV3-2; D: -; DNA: TGTGCCAGCAGCCAAGTCCCGTATGGGAGTACAGACACTGAAGCTTTCTTT; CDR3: CASSQVPYGSTDTEAFF
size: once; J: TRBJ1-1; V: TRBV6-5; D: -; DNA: TGTGCCAGCAGCTTTGGGGGGGTGAACACTGAAGCTTTCTTT; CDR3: CASSFGGVNTEAFF
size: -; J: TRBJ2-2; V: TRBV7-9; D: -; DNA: TGTGCCAGCAGCTTAGTTACGGGACTGAACACCGGGGAGCTGTTTTTT; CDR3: CASSLVTGLNTGELFF
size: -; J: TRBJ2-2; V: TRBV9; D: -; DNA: TGTGCCAGCAGCGTAGCTAATGGGCGGGAGCTGTTTTTT; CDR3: CASSVANGRELFF
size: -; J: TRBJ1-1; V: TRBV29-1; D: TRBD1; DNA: TGCAGCGTTGGATCCCTCCAGGGGGGTAACCGGGCTTTCTTT; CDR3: CSVGSLQGGNRAFF
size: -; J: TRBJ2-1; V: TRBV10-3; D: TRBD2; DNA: TGTGCCATCAGTGGGATAGCGGGGGGCGACGAGCAGTTCTTC; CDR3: CAISGIAGGDEQFF
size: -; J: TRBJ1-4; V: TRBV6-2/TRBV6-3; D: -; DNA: TGTGCCAGCACTTACGGACAGTCAACTAATGAAAAACTGTTTTTT; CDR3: CASTYGQSTNEKLFF
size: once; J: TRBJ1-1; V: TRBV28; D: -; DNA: TGTGCCAGCAGTAACCCGGACGAAGGCACTGAAGCTTTCTTT; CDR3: CASSNPDEGTEAFF
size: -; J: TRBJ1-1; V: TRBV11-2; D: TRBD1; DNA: TGTGCCAGCAGCGGACACCGGGACAGGGGGCTGGATACTGAAGCTTTCTTT; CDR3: CASSGHRDRGLDTEAFF
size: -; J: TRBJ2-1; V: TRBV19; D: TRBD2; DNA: TGTGCCAGTAGTTCTGAACGGGGACTAGCGCCTTACAATGAGCAGTTCTTC; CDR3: CASSSERGLAPYNEQFF
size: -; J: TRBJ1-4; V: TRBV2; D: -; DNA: TGTGCCAGCAGTGGCTACGGGGACCGTGAAAAACTGTTTTTT; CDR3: CASSGYGDREKLFF
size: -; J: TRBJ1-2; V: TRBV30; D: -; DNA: TGTGCCTGGAGTGTTGGTGTCGGGGGAAACTATGGCTACACCTTC; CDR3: CAWSVGVGGNYGYTF
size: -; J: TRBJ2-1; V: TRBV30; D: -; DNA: TGTGCCTGGGGCAGGGCGGCCCGGGGGGAGCAGTTCTTC; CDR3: CAWGRAARGEQFF
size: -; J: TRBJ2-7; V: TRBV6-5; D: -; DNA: TGTGCCAGCAGCCTGGCGGGGCGCGAGCAGTACTTC; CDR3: CASSLAGREQYF